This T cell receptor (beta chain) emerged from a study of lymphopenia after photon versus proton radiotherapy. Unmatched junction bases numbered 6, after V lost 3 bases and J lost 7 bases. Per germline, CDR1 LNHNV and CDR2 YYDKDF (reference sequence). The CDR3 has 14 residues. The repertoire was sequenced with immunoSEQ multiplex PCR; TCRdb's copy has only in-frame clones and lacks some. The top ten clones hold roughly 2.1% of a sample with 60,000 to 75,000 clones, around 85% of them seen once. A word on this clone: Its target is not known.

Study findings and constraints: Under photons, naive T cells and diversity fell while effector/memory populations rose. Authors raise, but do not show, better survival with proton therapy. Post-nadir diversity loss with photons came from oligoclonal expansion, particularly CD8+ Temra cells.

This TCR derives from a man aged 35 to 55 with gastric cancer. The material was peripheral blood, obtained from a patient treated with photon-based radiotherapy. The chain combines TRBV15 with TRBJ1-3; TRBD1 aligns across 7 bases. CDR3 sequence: CATSRTGKGNTIYF. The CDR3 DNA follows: TGTGCCACCAGCAGGACAGGGAAAGGGAACACCATATATTTT.